A selection of T cell receptor beta chains follows, all from one sample in a study of beta chain features in type 1 diabetes. Sequencing was performed with immunoSEQ multiplex PCR; in TCRdb, only in-frame clones are kept and a portion is missing. The sample yields hundreds of thousands of clones, 13% seen once. Input material: naive CD4+ T cells from blood. These receptors were taken from a man between 18 and 35 years old with type 1 diabetes. Each CDR3 is given with its conserved first and last residue. D genes are given only for firm matches. A row's size may be missing; if present it is once, few, many or a size class.

V gene,clone size,D gene,J gene,CDR3 protein,CDR3 DNA
TRBV10-3,few,.,TRBJ1-1,CAIRGTGDTEAFF,TGTGCCATCAGAGGTACTGGCGACACTGAAGCTTTCTTT
TRBV6-5,.,.,TRBJ1-1,CATQRSSGLGEAFF,TGTGCCACACAGAGGTCGTCCGGATTAGGTGAAGCTTTCTTT
TRBV14,.,TRBD1,TRBJ2-2,CASSRLDGQGGSGELFF,TGTGCCAGCAGTCGATTGGACGGACAGGGAGGTTCCGGGGAGCTGTTTTTT
TRBV7-6,few,.,TRBJ1-1,CASSLDSNTEAFF,TGTGCCAGCAGCTTAGACTCGAACACTGAAGCTTTCTTT
TRBV5-4,few,TRBD2,TRBJ2-4,CASSLAGEKNIQYF,TGTGCCAGCAGCTTAGCGGGGGAGAAAAACATTCAGTACTTC
TRBV5-1,.,.,TRBJ1-2,CASSLDGVGYTF,TGCGCCAGCAGCTTGGACGGGGTCGGCTACACCTTC
TRBV7-6,.,TRBD1,TRBJ2-1,CASSPGTADNEQFF,TGTGCCAGCAGCCCCGGGACAGCGGACAATGAGCAGTTCTTC
TRBV7-7,few,.,TRBJ2-5,CASSLEAPLGETQYF,TGTGCTAGCAGCTTAGAAGCCCCCCTCGGGGAGACCCAGTACTTC
TRBV2,few,TRBD1,TRBJ1-2,CASSDLTGNDGYTF,TGTGCCAGCAGTGACTTGACAGGGAATGATGGCTACACCTTC
TRBV9,few,TRBD2,TRBJ2-7,CASSGSGGRTYEQYF,TGTGCCAGCAGTGGTAGCGGGGGTAGGACGTACGAGCAGTACTTC
TRBV6-6,few,.,TRBJ1-2,CASSYLRDPNYGYTF,TGTGCCAGCAGTTACCTCCGGGACCCTAACTATGGCTACACCTTC
TRBV29-1,few,.,TRBJ1-1,CSVVGQFMNTEAFF,TGCAGCGTTGTTGGACAGTTTATGAACACTGAAGCTTTCTTT
TRBV27,.,TRBD1,TRBJ1-5,CASSPTGESQPQHF,TGTGCCAGCAGTCCAACAGGGGAAAGTCAGCCCCAGCATTTT
TRBV11-2,.,TRBD2,TRBJ2-7,CASSSQTAGGYEQYF,TGTGCCAGCAGCTCTCAGACGGCGGGGGGCTACGAGCAGTACTTC
TRBV28,few,TRBD2,TRBJ2-5,CASSPSGTSRETQYF,TGTGCCAGCAGTCCATCCGGGACTAGCAGAGAGACCCAGTACTTC
TRBV7-9,few,TRBD1,TRBJ2-4,CASSLDRGNTVGNIQYF,TGTGCCAGCAGCTTGGACAGGGGGAATACAGTTGGAAACATTCAGTACTTC
TRBV4-1,.,.,TRBJ2-2,CASSQDLYVSNTGELFF,TGCGCCAGCAGCCAAGATCTTTATGTCTCGAACACCGGGGAGCTGTTTTTT
TRBV28,few,TRBD1,TRBJ2-5,CASSPQRTGSTRETQYF,TGTGCCAGCAGCCCCCAAAGGACAGGGTCAACAAGAGAGACCCAGTACTTC
TRBV5-5,.,.,TRBJ1-3,CASSSSVGSGNTIYF,TGTGCCAGCAGCTCCTCGGTAGGGTCTGGAAACACCATATATTTT
TRBV7-9,.,.,TRBJ2-1,CASSLSGTGGNEQFF,TGTGCCAGCAGCTTATCGGGTACAGGTGGGAATGAGCAGTTCTTC
TRBV6-1,few,.,TRBJ2-7,CASSPLAVYEQYF,TGTGCCAGCAGCCCACTCGCCGTATACGAGCAGTACTTC
TRBV5-6,few,.,TRBJ2-1,CASSLGPGPHNEQFF,TGTGCCAGCAGCTTGGGGCCGGGCCCCCACAATGAGCAGTTCTTC
TRBV30,.,.,TRBJ2-7,CAWSVSKDEQYF,TGTGCCTGGAGTGTTTCGAAGGACGAGCAGTACTTC
TRBV5-6,.,.,TRBJ2-5,CASSYRGGFQETQYF,TGTGCCAGCAGCTACAGAGGGGGGTTCCAAGAGACCCAGTACTTC
TRBV2,few,.,TRBJ2-5,CASSGVIRGGQETQYF,TGTGCCAGCAGTGGAGTTATCAGGGGCGGCCAAGAGACCCAGTACTTC
TRBV5-4,few,.,TRBJ2-3,CASSQVGAGVNTDTQYF,TGTGCCAGCAGCCAAGTAGGGGCAGGGGTGAACACAGATACGCAGTATTTT
TRBV30,few,.,TRBJ1-1,CAWSVSLRAGGTEAFF,.
TRBV2,few,.,TRBJ2-6,CASSDERGANVLTF,TGTGCCAGCAGTGACGAGAGAGGGGCCAACGTCCTGACTTTC
TRBV6-5,few,.,TRBJ2-7,CASSYRDSYEQYF,TGTGCCAGCAGTTACCGTGATTCCTACGAGCAGTACTTC
TRBV20-1,few,.,TRBJ1-1,CSATTDREAFF,TGCAGTGCGACGACAGACAGGGAAGCTTTCTTT
TRBV6-5,.,.,TRBJ1-1,CASSYENRVNTEAFF,TGTGCCAGCAGTTACGAGAACAGGGTGAACACTGAAGCTTTCTTT
TRBV6-5,few,.,TRBJ1-6,CASSYGGQNSPLHF,TGTGCCAGCAGTTACGGGGGGCAAAATTCACCCCTCCACTTT
TRBV30,.,.,TRBJ1-2,CAWSVQGAHGYTF,TGTGCCTGGAGTGTACAAGGGGCCCATGGCTACACCTTC
TRBV6-1,.,.,TRBJ1-1,CASSEALPPGAFF,TGTGCCAGCAGTGAAGCGCTTCCACCGGGAGCTTTCTTT
TRBV28,.,.,TRBJ1-5,CASSYPMGANQPQHF,TGTGCCAGCAGTTACCCCATGGGAGCCAATCAGCCCCAGCATTTT
TRBV2,.,.,TRBJ1-4,CASSESTVGEKLFF,TGTGCCAGCAGTGAGAGTACAGTGGGGGAAAAACTGTTTTTT
TRBV2,few,.,TRBJ1-2,CASSDGGPYGYTF,TGTGCCAGCAGTGATGGAGGGCCCTATGGCTACACCTTC
TRBV11-2,.,.,TRBJ2-1,CASSLDLAGAREQFF,TGTGCCAGCAGCTTAGACCTCGCAGGGGCGAGGGAGCAGTTCTTC
TRBV14,few,TRBD1,TRBJ1-2,CASSWDSIYGYTF,TGTGCCAGCAGCTGGGACAGCATTTATGGCTACACCTTC
TRBV20-1,.,.,TRBJ1-2,CSANRDYGYTF,TGCAGTGCAAATCGGGACTATGGCTACACCTTC
TRBV6-1,.,.,TRBJ2-7,CASSEELGVNSYEQYF,TGTGCCAGCAGTGAAGAGCTGGGGGTAAACTCCTACGAGCAGTACTTC
TRBV19,few,TRBD1,TRBJ1-2,CASSREVGGGVGGYTF,TGTGCCAGTAGTCGGGAGGTAGGGGGCGGCGTCGGAGGCTACACCTTC
TRBV18,few,.,TRBJ2-5,CASSPQSDTKETQYF,TGTGCCAGCTCACCACAATCGGACACAAAAGAGACCCAGTACTTC
TRBV11-3,few,.,TRBJ2-7,CASSLDQGERYEQYF,TGTGCCAGCAGCTTAGATCAAGGGGAGCGATACGAGCAGTACTTC
TRBV4-2,few,.,TRBJ2-7,CASSPNRVSEEQYF,TGTGCCAGCAGCCCAAACAGGGTCTCAGAAGAGCAGTACTTC
TRBV30,few,.,TRBJ1-3,CALMNSGNTIYF,TGTGCCTTGATGAACTCTGGAAACACCATATATTTT
TRBV6-6,.,.,TRBJ2-4,CASSYSIGLAKNIQYF,TGTGCCAGCAGTTACTCGATCGGATTAGCCAAAAACATTCAGTACTTC
TRBV2,.,.,TRBJ1-2,CASKGGQSYGYTF,TGTGCCAGCAAGGGGGGCCAAAGCTATGGCTACACCTTC
TRBV7-6,.,.,TRBJ1-5,CASSLMAGNQPQHF,TGTGCCAGCAGCTTAATGGCAGGCAATCAGCCCCAGCATTTT
TRBV7-2,few,TRBD1,TRBJ1-5,CASSKTGAFGQPQHF,TGTGCCAGCAGCAAGACAGGGGCGTTCGGTCAGCCCCAGCATTTT
TRBV11-1,.,.,TRBJ2-1,CASCPSPLYNEQFF,TGTGCCAGCTGCCCAAGCCCCTTGTACAATGAGCAGTTCTTC
TRBV29-1,few,TRBD1,TRBJ1-2,CSVQVGQAWEGYTF,TGCAGCGTTCAAGTGGGACAGGCGTGGGAGGGCTACACCTTC
TRBV6-6,.,.,TRBJ1-6,CASSYGVHSPLHF,TGTGCCAGCAGTTATGGGGTGCATTCACCCCTCCACTTT
TRBV10-3,few,.,TRBJ1-5,CAISPGASNQPQHF,TGTGCCATCAGCCCTGGGGCCAGCAATCAGCCCCAGCATTTT
TRBV7-9,few,.,TRBJ1-1,CASSLPPTIVAEAFF,TGTGCCAGCAGCTTACCCCCCACAATCGTCGCTGAAGCTTTCTTT
TRBV4-1,.,.,TRBJ2-3,CASSRGAGEDTQYF,TGCGCCAGCAGCCGCGGCGCGGGTGAAGATACGCAGTATTTT
TRBV5-1,.,.,TRBJ2-1,CASSRRQEPYNEQFF,TGCGCCAGCAGCCGGAGACAGGAACCCTACAATGAGCAGTTCTTC
TRBV30,.,.,TRBJ1-3,CAWTAGRSSSGNTIYF,TGTGCCTGGACCGCGGGTAGGAGCTCCTCTGGAAACACCATATATTTT